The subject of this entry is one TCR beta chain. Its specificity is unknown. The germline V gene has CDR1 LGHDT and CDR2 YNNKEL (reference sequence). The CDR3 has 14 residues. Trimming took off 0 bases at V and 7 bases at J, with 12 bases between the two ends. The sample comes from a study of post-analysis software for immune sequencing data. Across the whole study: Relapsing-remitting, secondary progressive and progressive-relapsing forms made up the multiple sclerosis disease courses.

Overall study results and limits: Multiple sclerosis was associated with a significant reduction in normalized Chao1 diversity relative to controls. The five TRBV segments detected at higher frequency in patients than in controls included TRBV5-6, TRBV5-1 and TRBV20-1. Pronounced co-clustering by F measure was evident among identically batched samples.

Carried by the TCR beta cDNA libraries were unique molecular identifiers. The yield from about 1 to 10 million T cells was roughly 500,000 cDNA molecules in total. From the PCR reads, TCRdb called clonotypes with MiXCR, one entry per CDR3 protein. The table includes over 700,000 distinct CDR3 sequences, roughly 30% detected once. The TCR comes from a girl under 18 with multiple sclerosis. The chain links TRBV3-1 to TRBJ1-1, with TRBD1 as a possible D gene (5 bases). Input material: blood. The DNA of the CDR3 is TGTGCCAGCAGCCAAGAAAGGGGAGTGGGTGAAGCTTTCTTT. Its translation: CASSQERGVGEAFF.